This T cell receptor beta chain came from a study of blood T cell repertoires in COVID-19. Turning to the study itself: Collection of acute and convalescent COVID-19 samples took place in the United States, Italy and Spain. Sources were T cells, B-cell-depleted T cells, or PBMCs; the material itself was cDNA or gDNA.

This clone has more than one count but fewer than ten. Under the authors' procedure: Estimated nucleated cell counts came from reference gene primer amplification. Sequencing used immunoSEQ multiplex PCR; TCRdb keeps in-frame clones, though not all of them. V, J and clone size derive from that table, while D and trimming were established from the DNA sequence. The repertoire consists of about 400,000 clones, with 70% to 90% occurring once and the leading ten covering about 2.9%. Trimming cost V 3 bases and J 0 bases, with 25 bases left between them. The CDR3 runs to 19 residues. CDR1 and CDR2 from the germline V gene are SGDLS and YYNGEE.

The V gene is TRBV9, the J gene TRBJ2-7; D is possibly TRBD2 (6 bases). This TCR was sampled from a human donor in a cohort sampled during active COVID-19. Sequenced: peripheral blood. CDR3 nucleotide sequence: TGTGCCAGCAGCGACTTCAAGGGCGGGATGGGTAAGAGCTCCTACGAGCAGTACTTC. Translation: CASSDFKGGMGKSSYEQYF.